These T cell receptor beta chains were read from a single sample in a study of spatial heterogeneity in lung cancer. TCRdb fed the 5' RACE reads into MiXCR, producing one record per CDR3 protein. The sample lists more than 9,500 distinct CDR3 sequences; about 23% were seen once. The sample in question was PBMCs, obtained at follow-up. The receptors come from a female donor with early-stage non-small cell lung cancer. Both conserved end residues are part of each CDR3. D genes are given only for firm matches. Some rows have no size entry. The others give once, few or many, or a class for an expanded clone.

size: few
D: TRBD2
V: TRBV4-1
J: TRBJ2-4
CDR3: CASSQAGGAKNIQYF
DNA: TGCGCCAGCAGCCAGGCGGGAGGAGCCAAAAACATTCAGTACTTC

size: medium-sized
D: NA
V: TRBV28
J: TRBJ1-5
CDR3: CASSRLGGRSNQPQHF
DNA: TGTGCCAGCAGCCGTCTCGGGGGGCGTAGCAATCAGCCCCAGCATTTT

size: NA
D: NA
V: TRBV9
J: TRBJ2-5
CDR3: CASSVGGTNPGQETQYF
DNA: TGTGCCAGCAGCGTAGGGGGGACGAACCCTGGGCAAGAGACCCAGTACTTC

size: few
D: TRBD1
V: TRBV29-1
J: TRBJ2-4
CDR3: CSGQGSNIQYF
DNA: TGCAGCGGACAGGGTTCGAACATTCAGTACTTC

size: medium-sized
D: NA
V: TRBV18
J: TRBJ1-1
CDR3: CASSPYWGVENTEAFF
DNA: TGTGCCAGCTCACCCTACTGGGGGGTTGAAAACACTGAAGCTTTCTTT

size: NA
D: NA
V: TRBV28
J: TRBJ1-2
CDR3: CASSLGGANYLSGYTF
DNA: TGTGCCAGCAGTTTAGGGGGGGCGAATTACCTTTCTGGCTACACCTTC

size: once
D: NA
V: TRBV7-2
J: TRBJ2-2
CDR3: CASSPRADTGELFF
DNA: TGTGCCAGCAGCCCCAGGGCTGACACCGGGGAGCTGTTTTTT

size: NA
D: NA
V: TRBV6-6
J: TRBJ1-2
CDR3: CASSRPGGLGYTF
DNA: TGTGCCAGCAGTCGACCCGGGGGCCTAGGCTACACCTTC

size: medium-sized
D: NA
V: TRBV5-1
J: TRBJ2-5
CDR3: CASRRDTQETQYF
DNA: TGCGCCAGCAGGAGGGACACCCAAGAGACCCAGTACTTC

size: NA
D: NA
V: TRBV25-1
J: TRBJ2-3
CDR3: CASSVRGPDTQYF
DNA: TGTGCCAGCAGTGTGAGAGGGCCGGATACGCAGTATTTT

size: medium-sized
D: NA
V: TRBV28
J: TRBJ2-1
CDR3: CASWALYNEQFF
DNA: TGTGCCAGCTGGGCCCTATACAATGAGCAGTTCTTC

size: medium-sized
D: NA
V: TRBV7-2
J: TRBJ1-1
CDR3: CASSLAGYTEAFF
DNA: TGTGCCAGCAGCTTAGCGGGGTACACTGAAGCTTTCTTT

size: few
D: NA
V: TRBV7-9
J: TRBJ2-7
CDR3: CASSSGTSAYEQYF
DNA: TGTGCCAGCAGCTCTGGGACCAGTGCCTACGAGCAGTACTTC

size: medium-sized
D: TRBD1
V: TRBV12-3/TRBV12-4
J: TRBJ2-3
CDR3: CASSLRGPTGDTQYF
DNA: TGTGCCAGCAGTCTTAGGGGGCCTACCGGAGATACGCAGTATTTT

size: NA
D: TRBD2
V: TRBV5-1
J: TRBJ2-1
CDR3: CASGGGDSYNEQFF
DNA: TGCGCCAGCGGCGGGGGAGACTCCTACAATGAGCAGTTCTTC

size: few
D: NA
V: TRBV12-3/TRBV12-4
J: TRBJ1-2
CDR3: CASTFSGIYGYTF
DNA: TGTGCCAGCACCTTCTCGGGGATCTATGGCTACACCTTC